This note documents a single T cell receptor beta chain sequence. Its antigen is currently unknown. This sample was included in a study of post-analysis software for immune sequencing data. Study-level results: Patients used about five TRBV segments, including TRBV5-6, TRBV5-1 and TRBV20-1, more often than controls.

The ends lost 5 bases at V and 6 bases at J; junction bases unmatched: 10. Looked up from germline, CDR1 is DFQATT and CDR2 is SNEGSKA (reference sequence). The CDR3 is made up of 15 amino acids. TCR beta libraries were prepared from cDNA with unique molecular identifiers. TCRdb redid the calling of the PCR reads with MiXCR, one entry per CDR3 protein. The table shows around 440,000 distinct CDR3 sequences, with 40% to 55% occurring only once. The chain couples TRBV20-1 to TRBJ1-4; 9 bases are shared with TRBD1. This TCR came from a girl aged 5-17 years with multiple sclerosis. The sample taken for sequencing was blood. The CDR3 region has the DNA TGCAGTGCTGCAGACCACAGGGGGCGCGATGAAAAACTGTTTTTT. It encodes CSAADHRGRDEKLFF.